This T cell receptor beta chain was profiled in a study of T cell responses to AZD1222 COVID-19 vaccine. To note about this clone: Its antigen remains unknown.

The repertoire was sequenced with immunoSEQ multiplex PCR; TCRdb's copy has only in-frame clones and lacks some. The data show about 93,000 clones, just over 85% seen once. Study-level results: Clonal diversity was possibly underestimated, and the donors were mostly white British, with more females. CD4 TCRs covered the whole spike, strongest at regions 160-218 and 743-854. In the spike-specific TCR repertoire, nearly half reportedly target unmutated variant regions.

The clonotype comes from an adult in good health. Specimen: peripheral blood, collected on day 0 of AZD1222 vaccination.

The CDR3 nucleotides are TGCGCCAGCAGCCAAGATGGCGCCGGGAGCGTGCCCTACGAGCAGTACTTC. It encodes CASSQDGAGSVPYEQYF. The chain employs TRBV4-1 and TRBJ2-7; possibly TRBD2 for D (6 bases). Germline values: CDR1 MGHRA, CDR2 YSYEKL. The CDR3 consists of 17 residues. Trimming left V 0 bases short and J 2 bases short, with 17 bases between.